Listed below are T cell receptor beta chains from one sample, sequenced in a study of shared clonotypes between healthy human individuals. The repertoire was sequenced with immunoSEQ multiplex PCR; TCRdb's copy has only in-frame clones and lacks some. The sample has more than 1,200,000 clones, around 98.5% seen once. Material for sequencing was naive CD4+ T cells sorted from blood. The source of these receptors is a man aged 30-40 years in good health. CDR3s include the opening cysteine and the closing phenylalanine or tryptophan. The order of the fields is clone size, J gene, V gene, D gene, CDR3 DNA, CDR3 protein. A D gene is named only where the DNA matches it firmly. Expanded clones are given a class, and other clones once, few, many or no size at all.

clone_size: .
j_call: TRBJ2-2
v_call: TRBV10-2
d_call: TRBD2
cdr3_nt: TGCGCCAGCAACAGAGCGGGAGCGAACACCGGGGAGCTGTTTTTT
cdr3_aa: CASNRAGANTGELFF

clone_size: .
j_call: TRBJ2-1
v_call: TRBV4-3
d_call: .
cdr3_nt: TGCGCCAGCAGCCAAGAACTAGTCTACAATGAGCAGTTCTTC
cdr3_aa: CASSQELVYNEQFF

clone_size: .
j_call: TRBJ2-1
v_call: TRBV28
d_call: TRBD1
cdr3_nt: TGTGCCAGCCTGACAGGGTTATCCAGCAGCAGAAACTACAATGAGCAGTTCTTC
cdr3_aa: CASLTGLSSSRNYNEQFF

clone_size: .
j_call: TRBJ2-7
v_call: TRBV6-5
d_call: TRBD1
cdr3_nt: TGTGCCAGCAGTTACACCCAGGGGGCCGGCCACGAGCAGTACTTC
cdr3_aa: CASSYTQGAGHEQYF

clone_size: .
j_call: TRBJ1-4
v_call: TRBV5-6
d_call: .
cdr3_nt: TGTGCCAGCAGCTCCGGCAGTGGGGGCGCGTTTCTAACTAATGAAAAACTGTTTTTT
cdr3_aa: CASSSGSGGAFLTNEKLFF

clone_size: .
j_call: TRBJ2-7
v_call: TRBV29-1
d_call: TRBD2
cdr3_nt: TGCAGCGTTGGATGGGGGGGTGTTGAGCAGTACTTC
cdr3_aa: CSVGWGGVEQYF

clone_size: .
j_call: TRBJ1-1
v_call: TRBV28
d_call: .
cdr3_nt: TGTGCCAGCAGTCCCCCTCTTCTAGGGAGGGGGACTGAAGCTTTCTTT
cdr3_aa: CASSPPLLGRGTEAFF

clone_size: .
j_call: TRBJ2-2
v_call: TRBV18
d_call: .
cdr3_nt: TGTGCCAGCTCAAACCTAGCGACCACCGGGGAGCTGTTTTTT
cdr3_aa: CASSNLATTGELFF

clone_size: .
j_call: TRBJ1-2
v_call: TRBV30
d_call: .
cdr3_nt: TGTGCCTGGAGTGTACTGATCGGGGGCGCGGATGGCTACACCTTC
cdr3_aa: CAWSVLIGGADGYTF

clone_size: .
j_call: TRBJ1-2
v_call: TRBV7-2
d_call: .
cdr3_nt: TGTGCCAGTAGACCAGGAGGTTGGGATGGCTACACCTTC
cdr3_aa: CASRPGGWDGYTF

clone_size: .
j_call: TRBJ2-6
v_call: TRBV5-5
d_call: .
cdr3_nt: TGTGCCAGCAGCTTGGAGACTGGGGCCAACGTCCTGACTTTC
cdr3_aa: CASSLETGANVLTF

clone_size: .
j_call: TRBJ1-5
v_call: TRBV29-1
d_call: .
cdr3_nt: TGCAGCGTTGGGGGGCGAAATCAGCCCCAGCATTTT
cdr3_aa: CSVGGRNQPQHF

clone_size: .
j_call: TRBJ2-7
v_call: TRBV19
d_call: TRBD2
cdr3_nt: TGTGCCTCAATGGGGGGGAGGCCGACCTACGAGCAGTACTTC
cdr3_aa: CASMGGRPTYEQYF

clone_size: .
j_call: TRBJ1-4
v_call: TRBV5-1
d_call: .
cdr3_nt: TGCGCCAGCAGCTCCCGGGGGTTTAGTAATGAAAAACTGTTTTTT
cdr3_aa: CASSSRGFSNEKLFF

clone_size: .
j_call: TRBJ1-4
v_call: TRBV27
d_call: TRBD1
cdr3_nt: TGTGCCAGCAGCAATAGAAGGGGGCCTACTAATGAAAAACTGTTTTTT
cdr3_aa: CASSNRRGPTNEKLFF

clone_size: .
j_call: TRBJ2-2
v_call: TRBV11-3
d_call: .
cdr3_nt: TGTGCCAGCAGCTTAGACAGTCCCGGGGAGCTGTTTTTT
cdr3_aa: CASSLDSPGELFF

clone_size: .
j_call: TRBJ2-7
v_call: TRBV4-3
d_call: .
cdr3_nt: TGCGCCAGCAGCCAAGCGCTCACAGAGAGCTCCTACGAGCAGTACTTC
cdr3_aa: CASSQALTESSYEQYF

clone_size: .
j_call: TRBJ2-7
v_call: TRBV18
d_call: .
cdr3_nt: TGTGCCAGCTCGCACGGGGGCCGGGACGGACACTACGAGCAGTACTTC
cdr3_aa: CASSHGGRDGHYEQYF

clone_size: once
j_call: TRBJ2-7
v_call: TRBV7-2
d_call: .
cdr3_nt: TGTGCCAGCAGCCGCACGGGGGCTTCCGAGCAGTACTTC
cdr3_aa: CASSRTGASEQYF

clone_size: once
j_call: TRBJ2-7
v_call: TRBV10-1
d_call: .
cdr3_nt: TGCGCCAGCAGTGAGTCGGCAGGGCCCTACGAGCAGTACTTC
cdr3_aa: CASSESAGPYEQYF

clone_size: .
j_call: TRBJ1-2
v_call: TRBV14
d_call: .
cdr3_nt: TGTGCCAGCAGCCCCTGGGCGGTGGACTATGGCTACACCTTC
cdr3_aa: CASSPWAVDYGYTF

clone_size: .
j_call: TRBJ1-2
v_call: TRBV11-2
d_call: .
cdr3_nt: TGTGCCAGCAGCTTTGCGCCGTCGAATGGCTACACCTTC
cdr3_aa: CASSFAPSNGYTF

clone_size: .
j_call: TRBJ2-2
v_call: TRBV5-1
d_call: TRBD1
cdr3_nt: TGCGCCAGCAGCTTGGCCCCTCAGGGGGCGAGCGGGGAGCTGTTTTTT
cdr3_aa: CASSLAPQGASGELFF

clone_size: .
j_call: TRBJ1-1
v_call: TRBV28
d_call: .
cdr3_nt: TGTGCCAGCAGTGGGGTCGGAGTTGGCGAAACTGAAGCTTTCTTT
cdr3_aa: CASSGVGVGETEAFF

clone_size: .
j_call: TRBJ2-2
v_call: TRBV7-9
d_call: .
cdr3_nt: TGTGCCAGCAGTAGAGGGAGAACGAACACCGGGGAGCTGTTTTTT
cdr3_aa: CASSRGRTNTGELFF

clone_size: .
j_call: TRBJ1-5
v_call: TRBV28
d_call: TRBD1
cdr3_nt: TGTGCCAGCAGTTTATCCCAGGGGGCTGGCAATCAGCCCCAGCATTTT
cdr3_aa: CASSLSQGAGNQPQHF

clone_size: .
j_call: TRBJ1-1
v_call: TRBV7-2
d_call: .
cdr3_nt: TGTGCCAGCAGCTTAAGGGCAGGCACTGAAGCTTTCTTT
cdr3_aa: CASSLRAGTEAFF

clone_size: .
j_call: TRBJ2-2
v_call: TRBV6-5
d_call: .
cdr3_nt: TGTGCCAGCAGTTATCGGGGTGAGGGCGGGGAGCTGTTTTTT
cdr3_aa: CASSYRGEGGELFF